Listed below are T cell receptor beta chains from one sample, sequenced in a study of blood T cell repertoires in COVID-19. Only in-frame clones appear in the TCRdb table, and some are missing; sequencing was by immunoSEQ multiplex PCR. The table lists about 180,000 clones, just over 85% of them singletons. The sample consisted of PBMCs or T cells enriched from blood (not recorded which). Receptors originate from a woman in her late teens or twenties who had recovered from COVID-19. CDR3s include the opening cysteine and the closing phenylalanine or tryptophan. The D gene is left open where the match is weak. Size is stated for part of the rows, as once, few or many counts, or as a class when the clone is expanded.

CDR3: CASSQTLEDFDYEQYF; DNA: TGTGCCAGTAGTCAAACTCTTGAGGACTTTGACTACGAGCAGTACTTC; size: medium-sized; J: TRBJ2-7; D: -; V: TRBV19
CDR3: CASSSLQVNTEAFF; DNA: TGTGCCAGCAGTTCCTTACAGGTAAACACTGAAGCTTTCTTT; size: -; J: TRBJ1-1; D: -; V: TRBV28
CDR3: CASSSAAGFRRGF; DNA: TGTGCCAGCAGCTCCGCTGCGGGTTTTCGGAGGGGATTT; size: -; J: TRBJ1-5; D: -; V: TRBV28
CDR3: CASSNRTGKETQYF; DNA: TGTGCCAGCAGCAATAGGACAGGGAAAGAGACCCAGTACTTC; size: -; J: TRBJ2-5; D: -; V: TRBV21-1
CDR3: CASLPRVGGRPNEQFF; DNA: TGTGCCAGCCTCCCCCGAGTCGGCGGGAGGCCAAATGAGCAGTTCTTC; size: -; J: TRBJ2-1; D: TRBD2; V: TRBV28
CDR3: CASSQQGQGTTEAFF; DNA: TGTGCCAGCAGCCAACAGGGGCAGGGGACCACTGAAGCTTTCTTT; size: few; J: TRBJ1-1; D: -; V: TRBV3-1/TRBV3-2
CDR3: CASSLAGGYTF; DNA: TGTGCCAGCAGCTTGGCGGGTGGCTACACCTTC; size: -; J: TRBJ1-2; D: -; V: TRBV5-6
CDR3: CASSLHGPEQFF; DNA: TGCGCCAGCAGCTTGCACGGTCCTGAGCAGTTCTTC; size: -; J: TRBJ2-1; D: -; V: TRBV5-1
CDR3: CASSPTPLRHNEQFF; DNA: TGCGCCAGCAGCCCAACTCCTTTGCGGCACAATGAGCAGTTCTTC; size: once; J: TRBJ2-1; D: -; V: TRBV4-1
CDR3: CASSGGRNNEKLFF; DNA: TGTGCCAGCAGTGGGGGCAGGAATAATGAAAAACTGTTTTTT; size: -; J: TRBJ1-4; D: -; V: TRBV2
CDR3: CASSEAWGLAGGKGELFF; DNA: TGTGCCAGCAGTGAAGCGTGGGGACTAGCGGGAGGCAAGGGGGAGCTGTTTTTT; size: few; J: TRBJ2-2; D: TRBD2; V: TRBV2
CDR3: CASSPRGLGAEQFF; DNA: TGTGCCAGCTCACCCCGTGGCTTGGGGGCGGAGCAGTTCTTC; size: -; J: TRBJ2-1; D: -; V: TRBV18
CDR3: CASRRTSGGTDTQYF; DNA: TGTGCCAGTAGACGTACTAGCGGGGGCACAGATACGCAGTATTTT; size: few; J: TRBJ2-3; D: TRBD2; V: TRBV19
CDR3: CASSPRDREYEQYF; DNA: TGTGCCAGCAGTCCTCGGGACAGGGAGTACGAGCAGTACTTC; size: once; J: TRBJ2-7; D: TRBD1; V: TRBV2
CDR3: CASNDRANTEAFF; DNA: TGTGCCAGCAACGACAGGGCGAACACTGAAGCTTTCTTT; size: -; J: TRBJ1-1; D: TRBD1; V: TRBV2
CDR3: CASSPTDGLGVTGELFF; DNA: TGCGCCAGCAGCCCTACTGACGGACTAGGAGTCACCGGGGAGCTGTTTTTT; size: -; J: TRBJ2-2; D: TRBD2; V: TRBV5-1
CDR3: CATSRDRGLSGNTIYF; DNA: TGTGCCACCAGCAGAGATCGCGGTCTCTCTGGAAACACCATATATTTT; size: -; J: TRBJ1-3; D: -; V: TRBV15
CDR3: CARTRNMNTEAFF; DNA: TGTGCCAGGACAAGGAACATGAACACTGAAGCTTTCTTT; size: -; J: TRBJ1-1; D: -; V: TRBV25-1
CDR3: CASSIPGTEYSPLHF; DNA: TGTGCCAGCAGTATCCCCGGGACAGAGTATTCACCCCTCCACTTT; size: -; J: TRBJ1-6; D: TRBD1; V: TRBV28
CDR3: CASSASDGYTF; DNA: TGTGCCAGCAGTGCCTCGGATGGCTACACCTTC; size: few; J: TRBJ1-2; D: -; V: TRBV2
CDR3: CASSLSQGAYTIYF; DNA: TGTGCCAGCAGCTTGTCCCAGGGGGCGTACACCATATATTTT; size: -; J: TRBJ1-3; D: TRBD1; V: TRBV7-9
CDR3: CASSQDLPYNEQFF; DNA: TGCGCCAGCAGCCAAGATCTCCCCTACAATGAGCAGTTCTTC; size: -; J: TRBJ2-1; D: -; V: TRBV4-1
CDR3: CASSELGLGPQHF; DNA: TGTGCCAGCAGTGAACTAGGTCTTGGGCCCCAGCATTTT; size: -; J: TRBJ1-5; D: -; V: TRBV2
CDR3: CASSRGGGTYSNQPQHF; DNA: TGTGCCAGCAGTCGTGGCGGGGGCACCTATAGCAATCAGCCCCAGCATTTT; size: once; J: TRBJ1-5; D: -; V: TRBV27